This TCR beta chain stems from a study of cytomegalovirus exposure and HLA in healthy donors (dated by TCRdb to the late 2010s). For context, the study as a whole: According to an earlier analysis of around 600 of the donors, about 179 million T cells yielded 95 million to 140 million unique TCR beta sequences and around 300 Gb of sequence data. Roughly 310 gigabases of sequencing data and 78 million or so unique TCR sequences were included in an early release covering several hundred HLA-typed donors. Of the roughly 400 genotyped donors, roughly 80% fell in the genetic ancestry cluster associated with self-reported Caucasian donors. The study was designed to test whether signatures of past pathogen exposure could be identified by cataloging public T cell receptors. The study profiled the T cell repertoires of approximately 700 subjects by immunosequencing and related them to cytomegalovirus serostatus. Along with the 666-subject first cohort, a separate validation cohort of some 130 different subjects was used. High-throughput TCR immunosequencing, statistical association of individual TCRs with disease status, and machine learning were combined to predict cytomegalovirus infection status. A later analysis re-analyzed previously published TCR beta repertoires from 666 donors and added high-resolution HLA genotyping to study TCR occurrence patterns. In the later analysis, no new phenotypic data were used to find candidate immune exposures; instead, reliance was placed on TCR beta sequences and their occurrence across donors. To decide whether each TCR beta V gene segment behaved as functional or pseudogenic, an earlier analysis of some 580 of the donors relied on high-throughput TCR beta sequencing. Donor age, sex, ethnicity and CMV serostatus were compiled together with the repertoire data. A later genetic analysis took genome-wide SNP genotypes for about 55% of the 666 donors and used that subset as a discovery cohort. Every discovery cohort repertoire had been produced on one sequencing platform. Both class I and class II loci were covered by HLA typing, at four-digit resolution. The number of donors typed differed by locus, with about 629-640 for A, B, C, DRB1 and DQB1, roughly 550 for DQA1, 600 to 610 for DPA1, and around 460 for DPB1. About five DR-DQ haplotypes were treated as single units for association and clustering because of strong linkage in the cohort. Among around 400 genotyped donors of the cohort, an average of around 250,000 unique TCR beta nucleotide sequences was sequenced per donor, of which about 19% were non-productive. General conclusions and limits of the study: In a later analysis, TCR association rates were found to vary across HLA loci, with the most associated TCRs seen for DRB1 alleles and the fewest for HLA-C alleles. Strong co-occurrence of HLA alleles, especially DR and DQ, made assigning TCR associations to individual alleles difficult. Because some donors lacked HLA typing at each locus, the association tests relied only on the typed subset. The earlier analysis of approximately 560 of the donors excluded over 15 rarely observed V segments, including chromosome 9 orphons, because counts were too low. Specific HLA alleles were associated with over 15,000 TCR beta sequences at a false discovery rate of 0.05 in a later analysis. In the study, approximately 150 TCR beta chains were listed as associated with cytomegalovirus. In a later analysis, HLA-associated TCR beta chains showed more clonal expansion and lower generation probabilities than non-associated chains that were equally common. In an earlier analysis of fewer than 700 of the donors, most TCR beta V segments appeared in productive rearrangements about 90% or about 30% of the time, broadly matching IMGT annotations. An association between a missense DCLRE1C variant and V-gene and J-gene trimming of TCR beta chains was found in a later genetic analysis and replicated in an independent cohort. According to a later genetic analysis, donors in an Asian-associated ancestry cluster had fewer N-insertions in productive TCRs than the roughly 700-donor mean. The presence/absence analyses assumed that sequencing depth was roughly uniform across donors, and that assumption may not be true. For the cohort, immune exposure information was limited to CMV serostatus. A cluster of highly shared sequence variants was judged likely to be a technical artifact of the sequencing pipeline. A few of the identified cytomegalovirus-associated TCR beta chains were confirmed in vitro to be specific for cytomegalovirus antigens. In this cohort, only TCR beta chains were sequenced, and detectable features were limited by the absence of alpha or paired-chain data. Several of the top co-occurrence clusters appeared to be linked to parvovirus B19, influenza, CMV and Epstein-Barr virus, according to a later analysis. The authors suggested that the approach could potentially be extended to other disease states and immunological phenotypes. A further reported finding was that TCR beta sequences accurately predicted the HLA-A and HLA-B alleles for most subjects in the first cohort. A later analysis found that most CMV-associated TCR beta chains appeared HLA-restricted, with HLA associations seemingly driven largely by CMV exposure. Cytomegalovirus status was reported to be diagnosed by the classifier with high specificity and sensitivity in both the original and validation cohorts. Linkage disequilibrium might explain the correlated functional status among segregating V segments, but an unknown experimental factor could not be ruled out. Because the 87-base-pair reads could not distinguish some IMGT-functional V segments, including TRBV6-2 and TRBV6-3, those segments were excluded. Across donors, most TCR sequences were observed very rarely, whereas some public TCRs were present in many individuals.

As concerns this clone: The specificity of this receptor is unknown. Qualities for individual bases were not recorded, and no much larger clone is one base off.

Via the germline V gene (reference sequence), CDR1 is DFQATT and CDR2 SNEGSKA. From cysteine to phenylalanine, the CDR3 is 11 amino acids long. Here the CDR3 DNA is all that survives: 33 bases in frame from base 1. Between the V and J ends, shortened by 4 bases and 4 bases respectively, the junction contains 8 bases. The cohort comprised fewer than 750 healthy bone marrow donors. At the time of sampling, all cohort members were nominally healthy, though unrecorded immune exposures were likely present. The donor was CMV seropositive and belonged to the group of over 250 seropositive cohort members. A peripheral blood sample was collected from each donor, and TCR beta sequencing was performed on peripheral blood mononuclear cells. The Qiagen DNeasy Blood Extraction Kit was used to extract genomic DNA from the blood cell samples. Library preparation was by the immunoSEQ multiplex PCR assay. The multiplex PCR relied on a mix of 60 forward primers for TCR Vbeta segments and 13 reverse primers for TCR Jbeta segments. The CDR3 region of rearranged TCR beta genes was amplified from genomic DNA by a multiplex PCR assay. The amplified TCR beta libraries were sequenced on the Illumina HiSeq System as 87-base-pair reads. The authors processed their data as follows. Across the roughly 700 repertoires, a later analysis counted approximately 83 million unique TCR beta chains, around 11 million of which were shared by at least two donors. Raw reads were error-corrected and collapsed into unique sequences with a nearest-neighbor algorithm that merged closely related sequences to remove PCR and sequencing errors. CDR3 sequences were aligned to IMGT reference sequences to assign V, D and J gene segments. For a sequence to be retained, at least a six-nucleotide match to both a V gene segment and a J gene segment was required. Rearrangements were classified as productive when the CDR3 lacked stop codons and remained in frame with V and J, and all other rearrangements were classified as non-productive. Following IMGT convention, CDR3 was defined as the stretch from the second conserved V-encoded cysteine up to the conserved J-encoded phenylalanine. The earlier analysis of 500 to 750 of the donors excluded any sequence lacking an unambiguous match to a single V gene segment. In an earlier analysis of a few hundred of the donors, V segments were called functional above 56.7% productive rearrangements and were called segregating when the between-donor standard deviation exceeded 5%. To diagnose cytomegalovirus status from the catalog of TCR beta chain sequences, a statistical classification framework was built. V and J gene assignment, in a later analysis, came from comparing TCR nucleotide sequences with IMGT/GENE-DB human TR gene sequences. The TCRdist pipeline was used in a later analysis to assign CDR3 sequences and most-parsimonious VDJ recombination scenarios. In a later analysis, each TCR beta chain was defined by its CDR3 amino acid sequence together with its V-gene family, and reads without a unique V-gene family were excluded. To address suspected cross-contamination and a sequencing artifact, a later analysis removed 550 to 750 highly shared, low-generation-probability nucleotide sequences. In a later analysis, a clonal expansion index was calculated for each public chain from normalized within-repertoire ranks of inferred template counts. In a later analysis, generation probabilities were computed using a VDJ recombination model fitted to out-of-frame rearrangements, and the results were checked against IGoR. Hypergeometric tests were used in a later analysis to score TCR-TCR, TCR-HLA and TCR-CMV co-occurrence, with a repertoire-size bias correction applied to the TCR pairs. A later analysis estimated false discovery rates by permuting HLA or CMV assignments 20 times. In a later analysis, co-occurring TCRs were grouped using DBSCAN, with TCRdist sequence similarity added in when clustering inside HLA-allele-positive subsets. For co-occurrence clustering, repertoires with fewer than 30,000 or more than 120,000 public chains were excluded, along with several repertoires with anomalous nucleotide sharing. TCRdb's version of the immuneACCESS table is confined to in-frame rearrangements and falls short of the full clone set. An unresolved V gene accounts for under half of the shortfall where checked; the remainder is of unknown origin. V and J calls and clone size follow that table, whereas D and trimming were derived from the DNA. The sample table holds roughly 120,000 clones, of which over 60% were seen once. The leading ten clones occupy 9.5% to 15% of the sample.

Material: PBMCs. The clonotype was recovered from a woman in her forties in good health and CMV-seropositive. The chain is made from TRBV20-1 and TRBJ2-7, with a weak D call of TRBD2 (5 bases match). The nucleotide sequence reads as follows: TGCAGTGCTATGGACTTTTACGAGCAGTACTTC. This yields the protein CSAMDFYEQYF.